The source of this TCR beta chain is a study of response to subunit inactivated influenza vaccine. Study-level findings and limits: After each seasonal influenza vaccination, few new T cells are recruited, the authors suggested.

TCRdb itself ran the RT-PCR reads through MiXCR, one entry per CDR3 protein. The table includes a few hundred thousand distinct CDR3 sequences, 9.5% to 13% detected once. Concerning this clonotype: Its antigen is unidentified.

Per germline, CDR1 SGHRS and CDR2 YFSETQ. With V trimmed by 5 bases and J by 0 bases, 15 bases remained unmatched. This CDR3 is built from 20 residues. This material consisted of PBMCs from blood, taken around seven weeks after vaccination. V gene TRBV5-1 combines with J gene TRBJ2-2; TRBD2 aligns across 11 bases. The receptor's source is a man aged 50 to 59 who received an inactivated influenza vaccine. CDR3: CASSLPRPGLAETNTGELFF. CDR3 sequence (DNA): TGCGCCAGCAGTCTGCCCCGACCGGGACTAGCGGAGACGAACACCGGGGAGCTGTTTTTT.